These T cell receptor beta chains were read from a single sample in a study of response to subunit inactivated influenza vaccine. TCRdb ran MiXCR on the RT-PCR reads and lists one entry per CDR3 protein. This table holds around 540,000 distinct CDR3 sequences, around 11% found once. Here the sequenced sample was PBMCs from blood, taken on the day of vaccination. These receptors were collected from a man aged 50 or older who received an inactivated influenza vaccine. The CDR3 runs from the conserved cysteine through the conserved F or W. D genes are given only for firm matches. Only some rows state a clone size, as once, few, many or a class for expanded clones.

-,TRBJ2-7,-,TRBV29-1,TGCAGCGCACTCCTGGACAACTCCTACGAGCAGTACTTC,CSALLDNSYEQYF
TRBD1,TRBJ2-2,many,TRBV7-8,TGTGCCAGCAGCTTAGCGGGACAGGGAACCGGGGAGCTGTTTTTT,CASSLAGQGTGELFF
-,TRBJ2-1,many,TRBV12-3/TRBV12-4,TGTGCCAGCAATAGCCGGGCGAACAATGAGCAGTTCTTC,CASNSRANNEQFF
TRBD1,TRBJ2-2,-,TRBV12-3/TRBV12-4,TGTGCCAGCAGCGGACAGGGTTACACCGGGGAGCTGTTTTTT,CASSGQGYTGELFF
-,TRBJ1-2,many,TRBV21-1,TGTGCCAGCAGCCAAAAGCGCAGGGGGCTTTATGGCTACACCTTC,CASSQKRRGLYGYTF
TRBD1,TRBJ2-3,few,TRBV27,TGTGCCAGCAGTTTGGCTACAGGGGGAAGTGATACGCAGTATTTT,CASSLATGGSDTQYF
-,TRBJ2-3,few,TRBV10-3,TGTGCCATCAGTGCTGCGGGCACAGATACGCAGTATTTT,CAISAAGTDTQYF
-,TRBJ2-7,many,TRBV27,TGTGCCAGCAGTTCGCTACTATTGGGGGGCGAGCAGTACTTC,CASSSLLLGGEQYF
-,TRBJ2-7,few,TRBV7-9,TGTGCCAGCAGCCTCGACAATAACGAGCAGTACTTC,CASSLDNNEQYF
TRBD2,TRBJ2-3,many,TRBV20-1,TGCAGTGCCGGGGGGGCCGACCAAGATACGCAGTATTTT,CSAGGADQDTQYF
-,TRBJ1-5,many,TRBV7-2,TGTGCCAGCAGCTTAGGGCAGGTCAGCAATCAGCCCCAGCATTTT,CASSLGQVSNQPQHF
-,TRBJ1-1,-,TRBV12-3/TRBV12-4,TGTGCCAGCAGTATGGGGGGTGAAGCTTTCTTT,CASSMGGEAFF
-,TRBJ2-4,-,TRBV6-1,TGTGCCAGCAGTGGCCTAACAGGGACGGACATTCAGTACTTC,CASSGLTGTDIQYF
-,TRBJ1-1,-,TRBV6-1,TGTGCCAGCAGTGAAGCGCTTCAAGGCAGAGGAGACACTGAAGCTATCTTT,CASSEALQGRGDTEAIF
TRBD2,TRBJ2-1,-,TRBV2,TGTGCCAGCATGACTAGCGGGAGACAGGAGCAGTTCTTC,CASMTSGRQEQFF
-,TRBJ2-2,few,TRBV20-1,TGCAGTGCTGCCGTGGAAGCGTTAACCGGGGAGCTGTTTTTT,CSAAVEALTGELFF
-,TRBJ2-5,-,TRBV20-1,TGCAGTGCCCCTAGTGAGGGTCTGACCCAGTACTTC,CSAPSEGLTQYF
-,TRBJ1-2,few,TRBV7-9,TGTGCCAGCAGCCCCAGGGGTCTCGATGGCTACACCTTC,CASSPRGLDGYTF
TRBD1,TRBJ2-3,-,TRBV7-2,TGTGCCAGCAGCTTGGCGGGACAGGCAGATACGCAGTATTTT,CASSLAGQADTQYF
-,TRBJ2-1,-,TRBV4-2,TGTGCCAGCAGCCAAGATCCCGAACTAGGACGGTACAATGAGCAGTTCTTC,CASSQDPELGRYNEQFF
-,TRBJ1-1,-,TRBV19,TGTGCCAGTAGTACCGGTGGGGGGCTGTACACTGAAGCTTTCTTT,CASSTGGGLYTEAFF
TRBD1,TRBJ2-7,many,TRBV6-2/TRBV6-3,TGTGCCAGCAGTTACTACAGGGGAACCGACGAGCAGTACTTC,CASSYYRGTDEQYF
-,TRBJ2-7,few,TRBV10-3,TGTGCCATCACCCAGGGGCCTCGCCTGACCTACGAGCAGTACTTC,CAITQGPRLTYEQYF
-,TRBJ2-3,-,TRBV7-2,TGTGCCAGCAGCATTCGACAGAGAAGCACAGATACGCAGTATTTT,CASSIRQRSTDTQYF
-,TRBJ2-5,-,TRBV7-2,TGTGCCAGCAGCTTAGAACCGACCCAAGAGACCCAGTACTTC,CASSLEPTQETQYF
-,TRBJ2-7,few,TRBV20-1,TGCAGTGCTCAGACAGGACTACCCCTATACGAGCAGTACTTC,CSAQTGLPLYEQYF
-,TRBJ1-2,-,TRBV12-3/TRBV12-4,TGTGCCAGCAGAATAGACACCAAGTACACCTTC,CASRIDTKYTF
-,TRBJ2-1,few,TRBV5-1,TGCGCCAGCAGCAGGGGGACGGGCGATGAGCAGTTCTTC,CASSRGTGDEQFF
-,TRBJ2-7,-,TRBV3-1,TGTGCCAGCAGCCAAATGGACGAGCAGTACTTC,CASSQMDEQYF
-,TRBJ2-3,-,TRBV20-1,TGCAGTGCTAGTACGCCTGCCAAGGCAGATACGCAGTATTTT,CSASTPAKADTQYF
-,TRBJ1-2,once,TRBV20-1,TGCAGTGCAACGACCGCTAACTATGGCTACACCTTC,CSATTANYGYTF
TRBD1,TRBJ2-3,-,TRBV20-1,TGCAGTGCTACCCAGGGGGCTTGGGCAGATACGCAGTATTTT,CSATQGAWADTQYF
TRBD1,TRBJ2-7,many,TRBV7-9,TGTGCCAGCAGCTCCCGGACAGGGAACTACGAGCAGTACTTC,CASSSRTGNYEQYF
-,TRBJ2-7,-,TRBV3-1,TGTGCCAGCAGCCTCCGGGACTCTACCTACGAGCAGTACTTC,CASSLRDSTYEQYF
-,TRBJ2-7,few,TRBV30,TGTGCCTGGAGCGACTCAGGGGCCGACGAGCAGTACTTC,CAWSDSGADEQYF
-,TRBJ2-1,-,TRBV5-5,TGTGCCAGCAGCACCCCGCTTCGATCCTACAATGAGCAGTTCTTC,CASSTPLRSYNEQFF
-,TRBJ1-6,-,TRBV5-1,TGCGCCAGCAGCCCTGACATCTCCTATAATTCACCCCTCCACTTT,CASSPDISYNSPLHF